These 6 T cell receptor beta chains were all obtained from the same sample, sequenced in a study of T-cell reconstitution after alpha-beta-depleted transplantation in children. Preparation of the TCRbeta library used unique molecular identifiers. A single record per CDR3 protein comes from TCRdb applying MiXCR to the PCR reads. The sample includes 450,000 to 600,000 distinct CDR3 sequences, 10% to 15% of them seen just once. This sample comprised PBMCs, mostly from graft donor cells, obtained 360 days after TCRalphabeta/CD19-depleted stem cell transplant. These receptors were obtained from a male patient aged 5 to 17 who had a stem cell transplant for acute myeloid leukemia, so the T cells may come from the graft donor.

This clonotype turned up a few times. The chain is built from TRBV27 and TRBJ2-1, with 14 bases identical to TRBD2. The germline gives CDR1 MNHEY, CDR2 SMNVEV (reference sequence). The CDR3 runs 18 residues. J lost 6 bases, V lost 4 bases, and 11 bases had no gene match. The DNA for the CDR3 is TGTGCCAGCAGTTGGAGACTAGCGGGAGGGCTTAGTTTCAATGAGCAGTTCTTC. It encodes CASSWRLAGGLSFNEQFF.

The chain links TRBV7-9 to TRBJ2-7, with 7 nucleotides matching TRBD2. Unmatched junction bases numbered 12, after V lost 4 bases and J lost 0 bases. Germline V CDR1 and CDR2: SEHNR, FQNEAQ (reference sequence). This CDR3 spans 17 amino acids. CDR3 coding DNA: TGTGCCAGCAGCTCACCCCCGACCGGGACTACCTCCTACGAGCAGTACTTC. Translation: CASSSPPTGTTSYEQYF.

The table lists this clonotype with many counts. V and J are TRBV25-1 and TRBJ2-2; TRBD2 might be the D (7 bases). Germline CDR1 reads MGHDK; CDR2 reads SYGVNS. V gave up 6 bases and J gave up 5 bases, with 13 bases separating them. This CDR3 spans 14 amino acids. As DNA, the CDR3 is TGTGCCAGCAGCAGAGGGGGGGCAACCGGGGAGCTGTTTTTT. It translates to CASSRGGATGELFF.

The sample holds many counts of this clonotype. This sequence joins TRBV27 and TRBJ2-2; TRBD1 matches at 12 bases. V was clipped by 5 bases and J by 2 bases; unmatched bases: 12. In germline, CDR1 is MNHEY, CDR2 SMNVEV (reference sequence). The CDR3 loop spans 19 amino acids. The CDR3 region has the DNA TGTGCCAGCAGTCCGGGACAGGGGGCGGGAACCTCTAACACCGGGGAGCTGTTTTTT. Its translation is CASSPGQGAGTSNTGELFF.

This clonotype was detected ten times or more. The chain uses TRBV5-1 and TRBJ2-3; the D gene is possibly TRBD2 (6 bases). This CDR3 has 12 amino acids. Germline V gives CDR1 SGHRS, CDR2 YFSETQ. The ends were cut back, 8 bases at V and 4 bases at J, with 11 bases in the middle. CDR3 sequence: CASFSGADTQYF. The CDR3 nucleotides read TGCGCCAGTTTTTCGGGGGCAGATACGCAGTATTTT.

This clonotype was seen more than once but under ten times. The CDR3 reads CASSLVGVGETQYF. CDR3 DNA sequence: TGTGCCAGCAGCTTAGTCGGGGTCGGAGAGACCCAGTACTTC. The rearrangement links TRBV7-9 to TRBJ2-5; D may be TRBD2 (5 bases). V was trimmed by 1 base and J by 4 bases, leaving 10 bases between them. Per the germline V gene, CDR1 is SEHNR and CDR2 is FQNEAQ (reference sequence). The CDR3 length is 14 residues. The entire variable domain, with the rest obtained from reference TRBV7-9 and TRBJ2-5, is as follows: DTGVSQNPRHKITKRGQNVTFRCDPISEHNRLYWYRQTLGQGPEFLTYFQNEAQLEKSRLLSDRFSAERPKGSFSTLEIQRTEQGDSAMYLCASSLVGVGETQYFGPGTRLLVL.